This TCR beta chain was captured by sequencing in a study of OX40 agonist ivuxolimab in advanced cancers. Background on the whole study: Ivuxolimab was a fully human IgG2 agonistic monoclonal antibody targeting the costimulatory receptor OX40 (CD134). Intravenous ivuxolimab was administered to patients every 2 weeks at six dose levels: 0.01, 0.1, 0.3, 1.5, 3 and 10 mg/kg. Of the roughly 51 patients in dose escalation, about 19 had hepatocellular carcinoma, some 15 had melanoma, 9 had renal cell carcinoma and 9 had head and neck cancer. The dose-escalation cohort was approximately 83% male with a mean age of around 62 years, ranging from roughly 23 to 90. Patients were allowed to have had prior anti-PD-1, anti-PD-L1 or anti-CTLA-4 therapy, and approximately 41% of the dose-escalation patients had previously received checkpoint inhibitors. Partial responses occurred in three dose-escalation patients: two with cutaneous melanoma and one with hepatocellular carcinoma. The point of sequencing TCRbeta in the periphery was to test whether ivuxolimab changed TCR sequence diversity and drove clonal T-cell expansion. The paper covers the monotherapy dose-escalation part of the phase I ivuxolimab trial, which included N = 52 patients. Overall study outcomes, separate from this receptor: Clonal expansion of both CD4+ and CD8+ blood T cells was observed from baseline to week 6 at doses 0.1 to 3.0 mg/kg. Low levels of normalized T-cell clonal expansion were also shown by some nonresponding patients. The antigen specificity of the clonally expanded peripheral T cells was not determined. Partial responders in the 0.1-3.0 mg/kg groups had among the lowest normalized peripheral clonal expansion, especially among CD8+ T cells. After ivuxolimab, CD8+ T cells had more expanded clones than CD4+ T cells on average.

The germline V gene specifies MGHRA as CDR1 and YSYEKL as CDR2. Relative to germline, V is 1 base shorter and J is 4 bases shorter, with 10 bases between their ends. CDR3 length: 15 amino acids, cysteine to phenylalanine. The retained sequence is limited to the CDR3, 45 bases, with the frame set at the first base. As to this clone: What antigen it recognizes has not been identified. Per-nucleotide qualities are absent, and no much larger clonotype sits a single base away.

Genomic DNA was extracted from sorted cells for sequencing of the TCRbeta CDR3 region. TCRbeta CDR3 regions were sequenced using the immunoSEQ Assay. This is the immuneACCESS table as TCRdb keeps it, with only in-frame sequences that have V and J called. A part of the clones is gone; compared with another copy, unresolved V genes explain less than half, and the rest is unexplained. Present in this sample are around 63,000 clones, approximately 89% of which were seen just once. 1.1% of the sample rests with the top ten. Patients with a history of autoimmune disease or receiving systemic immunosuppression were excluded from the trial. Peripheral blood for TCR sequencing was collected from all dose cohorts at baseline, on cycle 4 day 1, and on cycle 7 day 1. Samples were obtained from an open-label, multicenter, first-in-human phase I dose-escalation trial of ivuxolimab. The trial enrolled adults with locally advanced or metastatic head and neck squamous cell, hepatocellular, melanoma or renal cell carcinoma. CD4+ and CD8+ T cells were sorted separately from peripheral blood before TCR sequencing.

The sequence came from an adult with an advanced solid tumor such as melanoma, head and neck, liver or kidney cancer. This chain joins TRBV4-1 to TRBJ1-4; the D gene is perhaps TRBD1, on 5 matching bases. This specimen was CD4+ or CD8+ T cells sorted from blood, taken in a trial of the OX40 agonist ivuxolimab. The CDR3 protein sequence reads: CASSQVAGNNEKLFF. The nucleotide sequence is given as TGCGCCAGCAGCCAAGTGGCAGGGAATAATGAAAAACTGTTTTTT.